The present entry profiles one T cell receptor (beta chain) with its context. Its antigen is as yet unknown. Profiled with immunoSEQ multiplex PCR; TCRdb holds only in-frame clones, not every one. In the table there are about 5,000 clones, around 71% of which are singletons. These data are taken from a study of CD8 T cell repertoires and HIV-1 epitope variants. Study context: 1M T cells were kept uncultured as a baseline.

The CDR3 consists of 13 residues. J gave up 9 bases and V 8 bases, and 10 bases lay outside the gene matches. CDR1 MDHEN and CDR2 SYDVKM come from the germline V gene. The source material was cultured CD8+ T cells derived from PBMCs. The receptor comes from a male donor with HIV. V gene TRBV28 combines with J gene TRBJ1-5; 7 positions agree with TRBD1. The CDR3 region is CASRLGQDRPQHF. In nucleotides, the CDR3 is TGTGCCAGCCGGTTAGGACAGGACCGGCCCCAGCATTTT.